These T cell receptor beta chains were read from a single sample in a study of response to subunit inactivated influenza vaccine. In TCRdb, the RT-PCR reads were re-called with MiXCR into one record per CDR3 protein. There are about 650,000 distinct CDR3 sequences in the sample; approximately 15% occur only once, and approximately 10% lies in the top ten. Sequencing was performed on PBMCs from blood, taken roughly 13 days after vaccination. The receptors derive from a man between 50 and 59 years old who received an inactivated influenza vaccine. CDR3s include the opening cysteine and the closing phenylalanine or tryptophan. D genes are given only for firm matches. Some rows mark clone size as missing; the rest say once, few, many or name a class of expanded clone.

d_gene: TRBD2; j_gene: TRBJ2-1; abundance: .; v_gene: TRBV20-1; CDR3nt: TGCAGTGCTAGACCTCGGACTAGCGGGAGCAGCTATGAGCAGTTCTTC; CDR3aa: CSARPRTSGSSYEQFF
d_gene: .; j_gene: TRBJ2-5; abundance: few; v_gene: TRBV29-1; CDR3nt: TGCAGCGTTGAAGAATGGGGCAGGGGTAGAAGGGGAGAGACCCAGTACTTC; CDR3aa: CSVEEWGRGRRGETQYF
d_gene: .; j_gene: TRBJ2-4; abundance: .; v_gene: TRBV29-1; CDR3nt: TGCAGCGTTGAATACCAAATAGCCAAAAACATTCAGTACTTC; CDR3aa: CSVEYQIAKNIQYF
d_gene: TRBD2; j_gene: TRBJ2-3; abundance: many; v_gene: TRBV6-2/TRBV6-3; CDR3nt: TGTGCCAGCAGAAAGGGACTAGCGGGAGTGGATACGCAGTATTTT; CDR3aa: CASRKGLAGVDTQYF
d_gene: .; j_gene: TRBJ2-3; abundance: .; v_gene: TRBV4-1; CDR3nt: TGCGCCAGCAGCCAGAGGAGAGCAATAGATACGCAGTATTTT; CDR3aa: CASSQRRAIDTQYF
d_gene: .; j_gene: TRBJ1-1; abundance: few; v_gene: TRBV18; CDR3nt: TGTGCCAGCTCACCACTCAGGGGTCGGGACACTGAAGCTTTCTTT; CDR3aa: CASSPLRGRDTEAFF
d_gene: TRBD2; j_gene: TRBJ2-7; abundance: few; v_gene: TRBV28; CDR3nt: TGTGCCAGCAGGTCATATAGCGGGGGGGCCTACGAGCAGTACTTC; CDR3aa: CASRSYSGGAYEQYF
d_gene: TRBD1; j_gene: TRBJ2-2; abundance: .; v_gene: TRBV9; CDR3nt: TGTGCCAGCAGCCTCGGTCGGGACAGGAACGCGAACACCGGGGAGCTGTTTTTT; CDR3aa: CASSLGRDRNANTGELFF
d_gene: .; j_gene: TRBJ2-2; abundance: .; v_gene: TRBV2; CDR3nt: TGTGCCAGCCTCCAGGGGGGGACCGGGGAGCTGTTTTTT; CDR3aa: CASLQGGTGELFF
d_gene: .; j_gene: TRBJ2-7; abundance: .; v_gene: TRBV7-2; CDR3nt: TGTGCCAGCAGCTCATGGGACTTCAGCTCCTACGAGCAGTACTTC; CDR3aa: CASSSWDFSSYEQYF
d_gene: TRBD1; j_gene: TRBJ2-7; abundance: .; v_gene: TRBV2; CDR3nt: TGTGCCGGACGAAGTGCAGGGGGTTCCGAGCAGTACTTC; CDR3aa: CAGRSAGGSEQYF
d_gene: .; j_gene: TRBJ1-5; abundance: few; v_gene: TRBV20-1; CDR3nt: TGCAGTGCTAGAGCGGGAGGGGCGGTAGGCAATCAGCCCCAGCATTTT; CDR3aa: CSARAGGAVGNQPQHF
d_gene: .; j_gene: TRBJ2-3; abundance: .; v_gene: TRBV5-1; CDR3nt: TGCGCCAGCAGCTTGGGGATCCTACAGGGTTCGGTCTCTACGCAGTATTTT; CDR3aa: CASSLGILQGSVSTQYF
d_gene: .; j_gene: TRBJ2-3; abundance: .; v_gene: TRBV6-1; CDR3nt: TGTGCCAGCCCCCCCTCGCCGGGTAGAGGTGAACCGTACACAGATACGCAGTATTTT; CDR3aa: CASPPSPGRGEPYTDTQYF
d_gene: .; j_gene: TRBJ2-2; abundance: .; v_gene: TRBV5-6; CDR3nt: TGTGCCAGCAGCTTGGGAGGGTTCGCCGGGGAGCTGTTTTTT; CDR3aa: CASSLGGFAGELFF
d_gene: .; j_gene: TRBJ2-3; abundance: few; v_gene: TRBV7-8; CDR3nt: TGTGCCACCTCAGACATTCCAGATACGCAGTATTTT; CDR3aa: CATSDIPDTQYF
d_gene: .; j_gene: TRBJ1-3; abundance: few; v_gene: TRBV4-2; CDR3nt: TGTGCCAGCAGGGGGCACGGAAACACCATATATTTT; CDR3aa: CASRGHGNTIYF
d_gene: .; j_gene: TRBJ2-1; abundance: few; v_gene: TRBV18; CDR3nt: TGTGCCAGCTCACCAGGGACTGAAAATGAGCAGTTCTTC; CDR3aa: CASSPGTENEQFF
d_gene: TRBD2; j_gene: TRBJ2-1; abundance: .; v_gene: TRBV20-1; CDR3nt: TGCAGTGCCACCTTAACTAGCGGGAGGATTTCTGGCTACAATGAGCAGTTCTTC; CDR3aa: CSATLTSGRISGYNEQFF
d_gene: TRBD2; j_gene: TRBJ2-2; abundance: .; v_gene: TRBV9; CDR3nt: TGTGCCAGCAGCGTCCGAACTAGCGGGAGGACACACACCGGGGAGCTGTTTTTT; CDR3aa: CASSVRTSGRTHTGELFF
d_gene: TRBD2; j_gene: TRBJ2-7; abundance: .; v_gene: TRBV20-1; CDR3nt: TGCAGTGCGCATCTAGCGGGTCCCCGAGGGGAGCAGTACTTC; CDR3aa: CSAHLAGPRGEQYF
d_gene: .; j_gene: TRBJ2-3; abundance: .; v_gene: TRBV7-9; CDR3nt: TGTGCCAGCAGCTTAGTCCAGGGGTGGACAGATACGCAGTATTTT; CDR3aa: CASSLVQGWTDTQYF
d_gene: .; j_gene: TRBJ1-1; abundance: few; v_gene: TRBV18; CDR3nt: TGTGCCAGCTCACCACTTACGTTTCCGAACACTGAAGCTTTCTTT; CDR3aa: CASSPLTFPNTEAFF
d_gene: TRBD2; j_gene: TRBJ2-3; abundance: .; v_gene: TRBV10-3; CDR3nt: TGTGCCATCAGCCGAGCACCTACTAGCGGGGGAGGCACAGATACGCAGTATTTT; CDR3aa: CAISRAPTSGGGTDTQYF
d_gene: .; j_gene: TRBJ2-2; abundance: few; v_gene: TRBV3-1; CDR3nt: TGTGCCAGCAGCCAACCAAGGACGGACCCAGAGATCGGGGAGCTGTTTTTT; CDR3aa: CASSQPRTDPEIGELFF
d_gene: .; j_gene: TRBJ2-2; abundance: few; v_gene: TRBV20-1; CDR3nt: TGCAGTGCACCCGGACAGTGGGACACCGGGGAGCTGTTTTTT; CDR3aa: CSAPGQWDTGELFF
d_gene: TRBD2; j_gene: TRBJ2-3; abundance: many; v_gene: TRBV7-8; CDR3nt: TGTGCCAGCAGCCCATCCCTAGGACTAGCGGGGGGGCAGTATTTT; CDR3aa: CASSPSLGLAGGQYF
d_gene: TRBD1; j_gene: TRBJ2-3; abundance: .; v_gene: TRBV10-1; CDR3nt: TGCGCCAGCAGTGAGTCGACAGGGTTGGCCGTGGATACGCAGTATTTT; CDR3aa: CASSESTGLAVDTQYF
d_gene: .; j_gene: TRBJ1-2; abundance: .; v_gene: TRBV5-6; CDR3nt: TGTGCCAGCAGCTTGAAAGGGTTTGACTATGGCTACACCTTC; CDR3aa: CASSLKGFDYGYTF
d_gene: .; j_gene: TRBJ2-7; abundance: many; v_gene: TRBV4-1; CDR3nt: TGCGCCAGCAGCCAAGCCAGGGGCCTGGACACCGTATCCTACGAGCAGTACTTC; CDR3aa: CASSQARGLDTVSYEQYF
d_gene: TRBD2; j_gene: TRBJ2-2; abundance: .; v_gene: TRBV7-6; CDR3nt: TGTGCCAGCAGCTTAGCGGTTGGCCCTAGCGGGAGTCCCGGGGAGCTGTTTTTT; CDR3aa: CASSLAVGPSGSPGELFF
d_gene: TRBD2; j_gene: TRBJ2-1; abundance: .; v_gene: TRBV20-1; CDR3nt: TGCAGTGCGACTAGCGGGAGACTCTCCTACTATGAGCAGTTCTTC; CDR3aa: CSATSGRLSYYEQFF
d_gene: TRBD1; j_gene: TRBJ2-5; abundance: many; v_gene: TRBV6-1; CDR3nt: TGTGCCAGCAGTCCGGGACAGGGGGCTTTAAAGACCCAGTACTTC; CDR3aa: CASSPGQGALKTQYF
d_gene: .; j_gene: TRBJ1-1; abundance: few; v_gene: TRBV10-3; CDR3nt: TGTGTTACTTCGAAGGAGGTGAACACTGAAGCTTTCTTT; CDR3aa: CVTSKEVNTEAFF
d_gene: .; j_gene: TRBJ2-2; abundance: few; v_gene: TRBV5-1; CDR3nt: TGCGCCAGCAGCTTGCATACGGACACCGGGGAGCTGTTTTTT; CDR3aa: CASSLHTDTGELFF
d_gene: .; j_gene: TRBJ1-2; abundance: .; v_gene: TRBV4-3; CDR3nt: TGCGCCAGCAGCCAAGAAATTAGGGATGGTGGCTACACCTTC; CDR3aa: CASSQEIRDGGYTF
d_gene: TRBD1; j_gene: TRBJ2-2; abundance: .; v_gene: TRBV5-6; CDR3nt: TGTGCCAGCAGCTTGGGAGACAGGGGGCAATTGAACACCGGGGAGCTGTTTTTT; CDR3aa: CASSLGDRGQLNTGELFF
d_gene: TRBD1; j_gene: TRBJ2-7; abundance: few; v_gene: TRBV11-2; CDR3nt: TGTGCCAGCAGCTTATTACCTAAAGTACGCCCTCGGACAGGGACTCCCTACGAGCAGTACTTC; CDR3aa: CASSLLPKVRPRTGTPYEQYF
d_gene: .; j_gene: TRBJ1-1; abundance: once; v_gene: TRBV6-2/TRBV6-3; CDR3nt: TGTGCCAGCACGGGCGGGCCAGGTTTAACTGAAGCTTTCTTT; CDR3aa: CASTGGPGLTEAFF
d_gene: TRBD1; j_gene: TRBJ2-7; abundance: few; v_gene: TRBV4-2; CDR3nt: TGTGCCAGCAGCCTGGACAGGGAGAAATACGAGCAGTACTTC; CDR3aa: CASSLDREKYEQYF
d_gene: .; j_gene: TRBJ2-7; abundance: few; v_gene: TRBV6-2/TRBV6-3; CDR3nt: TGTGCCAGCAGCCAAGAGTCGTTTTCTGTCTACGAGCAGTACTTC; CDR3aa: CASSQESFSVYEQYF
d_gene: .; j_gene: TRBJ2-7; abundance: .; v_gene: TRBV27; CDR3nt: TGTGCCAGCAGTTTAAAGGGTATCGGCTACGAGCAGTACTTC; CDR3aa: CASSLKGIGYEQYF
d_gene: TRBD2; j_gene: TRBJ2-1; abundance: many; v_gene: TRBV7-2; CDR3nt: TGTGCCAGCAGCTTACTGGACAGCGGGGGGAGGTATGAGCAGTTCTTC; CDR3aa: CASSLLDSGGRYEQFF
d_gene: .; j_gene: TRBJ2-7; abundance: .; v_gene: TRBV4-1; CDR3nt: TGCGCCAGCAGCCCCTATCGGGGCAACGAGCAGTACTTC; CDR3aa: CASSPYRGNEQYF
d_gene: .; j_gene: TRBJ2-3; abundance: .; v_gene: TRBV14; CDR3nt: TGTGCCAGCAGCCGACCCGGGGCCCATACGCAGTATTTT; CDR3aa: CASSRPGAHTQYF